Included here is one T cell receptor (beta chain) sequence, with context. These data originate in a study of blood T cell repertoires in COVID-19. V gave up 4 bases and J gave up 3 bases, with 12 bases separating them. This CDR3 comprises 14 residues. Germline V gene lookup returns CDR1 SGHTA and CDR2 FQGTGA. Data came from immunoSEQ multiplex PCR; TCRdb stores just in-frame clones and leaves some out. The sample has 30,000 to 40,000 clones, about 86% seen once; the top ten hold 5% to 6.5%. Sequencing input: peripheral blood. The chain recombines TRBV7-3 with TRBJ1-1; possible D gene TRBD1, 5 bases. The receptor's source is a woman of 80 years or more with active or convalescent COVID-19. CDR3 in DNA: TGTGCCAGCAGCTCTGGGGGGTGGGACACTGAAGCTTTCTTT. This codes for CASSSGGWDTEAFF.